These T cell receptor beta chains were read from a single sample in a study of monozygotic twins with inflammatory bowel disease. Each CDR3 protein gets one entry in TCRdb, which reprocessed the 5' RACE reads and gives no DNA. The listing contains approximately 150,000 distinct CDR3 sequences. Sequencing was done on a sample of blood. These receptors were taken from a human donor with ulcerative colitis or Crohn's disease, or a healthy co-twin of an affected twin (not recorded which). Each CDR3 is given with its conserved first and last residue.

>TRBJ2-3|TRBV2
CATRRASTDTQYF
>TRBJ2-5|TRBV6-1
CASSLTGEGETQYF
>TRBJ2-3|TRBV12-3/TRBV12-4
CASTPVTGGTLTDTQYF
>TRBJ1-2|TRBV5-1
CASTSGMDGYTF
>TRBJ2-2|TRBV6-1
CASSPAGTSTGELFF
>TRBJ2-7|TRBV28
CASSSLGLGFSSYEQYF
>TRBJ2-1|TRBV18
CASSPRLAGDRGEQFF
>TRBJ1-2|TRBV3-1
CASSQADTYGYTF
>TRBJ2-2|TRBV28
CASSFPTEGEGFGELFF
>TRBJ1-3|TRBV7-9
CASSSPGLGNTIYF
>TRBJ2-7|TRBV13
CASSPLGTSGRLNYEQYF
>TRBJ1-4|TRBV6-1
CASSPGQGINEKLFF
>TRBJ2-7|TRBV28
CASSTGTTSVEQYF
>TRBJ2-2|TRBV5-1
CASSREWTSGRLANTGELFF
>TRBJ2-2|TRBV19
CASNAQPRAGELFF
>TRBJ1-2|TRBV25-1
CASSEYGRASGYTF
>TRBJ2-2|TRBV19
CASCPLGDTGELFF
>TRBJ1-2|TRBV6-1
CASNGQDYGYTF
>TRBJ1-5|TRBV9
CASSVSGLSIQPQHF
>TRBJ2-1|TRBV18
CASSGLDKNSYNEQFF
>TRBJ2-7|TRBV11-2
CASSFSGTRFEQYF
>TRBJ2-5|TRBV29-1
CSAWTGLWETQYF
>TRBJ2-1|TRBV6-2/TRBV6-3
CASSYSRRLNEQFF
>TRBJ2-3|TRBV20-1
CRAKTSGAGHTQYF
>TRBJ1-3|TRBV5-1
CASSFDTGTVGGNTIYF
>TRBJ2-7|TRBV5-1
CASSSIAGGPSYEQYF
>TRBJ2-1|TRBV20-1
CSARDPGTDSYNEQFF
>TRBJ1-1|TRBV20-1
CSASPDGNTEAFF
>TRBJ1-2|TRBV7-8
CASSERGSYGYTF
>TRBJ2-7|TRBV6-2/TRBV6-3
CASSYGLTSYEQYF
>TRBJ2-4|TRBV5-1
CASKGDPRGPQNIQYF
>TRBJ1-3|TRBV28
CASSPGGGRSGNTIYF
>TRBJ2-7|TRBV11-1
CASSSLGQGYEQYF
>TRBJ2-7|TRBV20-1
CSARVTRTSGEQYF
>TRBJ1-1|TRBV12-3/TRBV12-4
CASTRRYTEAFF
>TRBJ2-5|TRBV10-2
CASSDLPDIQETQYF
>TRBJ2-7|TRBV25-1
CASSEGTYEQYF
>TRBJ1-1|TRBV5-6
CASSWDRVTEAFF
>TRBJ2-1|TRBV5-1
CASSIRLGPRLAGGLWFF
>TRBJ2-7|TRBV25-1
CASSESTMSGHSYEQYF